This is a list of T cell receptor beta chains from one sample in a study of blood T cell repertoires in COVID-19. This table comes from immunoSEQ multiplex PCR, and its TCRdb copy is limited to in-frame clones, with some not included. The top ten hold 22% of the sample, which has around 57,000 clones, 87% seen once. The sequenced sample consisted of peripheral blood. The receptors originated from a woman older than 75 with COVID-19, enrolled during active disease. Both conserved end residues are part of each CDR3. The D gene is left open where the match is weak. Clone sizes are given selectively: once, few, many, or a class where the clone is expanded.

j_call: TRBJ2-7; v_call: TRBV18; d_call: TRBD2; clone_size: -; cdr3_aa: CASSPGLAGLSYEQYF; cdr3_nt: TGTGCCAGCTCACCCGGACTAGCAGGGCTCTCCTACGAGCAGTACTTC
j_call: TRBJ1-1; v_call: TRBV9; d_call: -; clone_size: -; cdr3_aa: CASSVGGESTEAFF; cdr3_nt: TGTGCCAGCAGCGTCGGGGGGGAGAGCACTGAAGCTTTCTTT
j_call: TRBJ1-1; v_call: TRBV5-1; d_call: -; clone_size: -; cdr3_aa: CASSLALRGGLNTEAFF; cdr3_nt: TGCGCCAGCAGCTTGGCCCTACGGGGGGGATTGAACACTGAAGCTTTCTTT
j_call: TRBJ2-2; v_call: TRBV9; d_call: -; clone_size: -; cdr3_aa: CASRSGSQHTGELFF; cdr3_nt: TGTGCCAGCAGATCCGGGTCCCAGCACACCGGGGAGCTGTTTTTT
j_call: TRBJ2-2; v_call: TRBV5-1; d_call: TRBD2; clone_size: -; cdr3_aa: CASSSTSGGPGELFF; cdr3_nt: TGCGCCAGCAGCTCGACCAGCGGGGGCCCCGGGGAGCTGTTTTTT
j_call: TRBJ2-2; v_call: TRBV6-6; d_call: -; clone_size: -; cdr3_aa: CASSWGEPGELFF; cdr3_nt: TGTGCCAGCAGTTGGGGGGAACCCGGGGAGCTGTTTTTT
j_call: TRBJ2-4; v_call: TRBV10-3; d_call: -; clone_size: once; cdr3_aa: CAISSQVAKNIQYF; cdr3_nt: TGTGCCATCAGTTCACAGGTAGCCAAAAACATTCAGTACTTC
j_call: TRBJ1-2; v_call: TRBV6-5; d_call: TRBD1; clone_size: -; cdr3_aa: CASSPNTGGDYGYTF; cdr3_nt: TGTGCCAGCAGTCCTAACACAGGGGGCGACTATGGCTACACCTTC
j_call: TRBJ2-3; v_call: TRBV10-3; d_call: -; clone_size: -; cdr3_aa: CAISGGSEGSSATDTQYF; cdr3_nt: TGTGCCATCAGTGGAGGCAGCGAAGGGAGTAGTGCCACAGATACGCAGTATTTT
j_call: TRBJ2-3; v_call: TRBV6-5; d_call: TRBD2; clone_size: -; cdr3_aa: CASEAGGLADTQYF; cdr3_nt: TGTGCCAGCGAGGCGGGGGGGCTGGCAGATACGCAGTATTTT
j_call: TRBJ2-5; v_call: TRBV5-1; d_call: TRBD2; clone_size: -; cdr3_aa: CASTQGPAGVHETQYF; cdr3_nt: TGCGCCAGCACCCAGGGGCCAGCGGGGGTTCACGAGACCCAGTACTTC
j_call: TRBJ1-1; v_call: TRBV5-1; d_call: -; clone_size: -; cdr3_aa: CASSLGAPTINTEAFF; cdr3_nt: TGCGCCAGCAGCTTGGGGGCCCCGACGATAAACACTGAAGCTTTCTTT
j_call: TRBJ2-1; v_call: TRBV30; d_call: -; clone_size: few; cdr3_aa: CAWSHPGINEQFF; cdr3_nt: TGTGCCTGGAGTCACCCAGGGATCAATGAGCAGTTCTTC
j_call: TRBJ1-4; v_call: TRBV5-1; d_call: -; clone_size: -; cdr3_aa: CASSFSVATNEKLFF; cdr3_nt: TGCGCCAGCAGCTTTTCCGTTGCAACTAATGAAAAACTGTTTTTT
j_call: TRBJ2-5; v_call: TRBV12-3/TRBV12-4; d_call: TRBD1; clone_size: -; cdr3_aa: CASRRDRAETQYF; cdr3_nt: TGTGCCAGCAGGAGGGACAGGGCAGAGACCCAGTACTTC
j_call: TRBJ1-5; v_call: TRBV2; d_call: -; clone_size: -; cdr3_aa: CASKRNGYSNQPQHF; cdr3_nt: TGTGCCAGCAAGAGGAACGGGTATAGCAATCAGCCCCAGCATTTT
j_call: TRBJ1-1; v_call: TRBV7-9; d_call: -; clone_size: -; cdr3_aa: CASSFQGHYTEAFF; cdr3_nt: TGTGCCAGCAGCTTCCAGGGGCATTACACTGAAGCTTTCTTT
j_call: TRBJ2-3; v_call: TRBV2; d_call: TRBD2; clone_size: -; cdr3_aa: CASRSSGGADTQYF; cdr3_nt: TGTGCCAGCAGATCTAGCGGGGGGGCAGATACGCAGTATTTT
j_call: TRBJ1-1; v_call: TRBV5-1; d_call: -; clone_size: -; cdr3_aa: CASQSGGLGTEAFF; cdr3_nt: TGCGCCAGCCAGAGCGGAGGGTTGGGCACTGAAGCTTTCTTT
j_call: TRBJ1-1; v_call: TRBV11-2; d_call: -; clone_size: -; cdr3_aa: CASSLDRVTNTEAFF; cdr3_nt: TGTGCCAGCAGCTTAGACAGGGTCACGAACACTGAAGCTTTCTTT
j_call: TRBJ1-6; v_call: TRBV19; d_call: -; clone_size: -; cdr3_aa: CASSPRQNSPLHF; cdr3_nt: TGTGCCAGTAGTCCAAGACAGAATTCACCCCTCCACTTT
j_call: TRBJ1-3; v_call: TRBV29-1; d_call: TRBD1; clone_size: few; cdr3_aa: CSANRGNTIYF; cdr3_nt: TGCAGCGCTAACAGGGGGAACACCATATATTTT